The sequence of this T cell receptor beta chain was determined in a study of shared clonotypes between healthy human individuals. As for the study in general: Per donor, three plates held CD4 naive cells, three held CD4 memory, two held CD8 naive and one held CD8 memory. Study outcomes and limitations: Around 5% of naive CD4 clonotypes were common to four donors. Donor clonotype sharing was expected to depend on sequencing depth.

Naive CD8 cells, CD45RO-negative and positively selected for CCR7, excluded terminally differentiated effector memory CD45RA+ cells. Trimming cost V 5 bases and J 8 bases, with 7 bases left between them. CDR3 size: 11 residues. Germline CDR1 and CDR2: PRHDT and FYEKMQ (reference sequence). Worth noting for this clone: Its antigen is undetermined.

Produced via immunoSEQ multiplex PCR; TCRdb's table is partial and in-frame only. The sample yields around 600,000 clones, about 95% seen once. The specimen was naive CD8+ T cells sorted from blood. V is TRBV13 and J is TRBJ1-3; D gene uncertain. The TCR sequence derives from a woman aged 30 to 39 in good health. This CDR3 is CASSRGDTIYF. The CDR3 DNA is TGTGCCAGCAGCCGAGGTGACACCATATATTTT.